This T cell receptor beta chain was recorded in a study of blood T cell repertoires in COVID-19. V was trimmed by 0 bases and J by 7 bases, leaving 5 bases between them. This CDR3 comprises 12 residues. Germline V gene sequence: CDR1 SGDLS, CDR2 YYNGEE. Using immunoSEQ multiplex PCR, the repertoire was profiled, and TCRdb retains in-frame clones only, with some absent. Counted here are around 62,000 clones, approximately 87% occurring once; the ten biggest clones make up approximately 4%. The sample consisted of peripheral blood. The receptor was derived from a human donor in a cohort sampled during active COVID-19. This rearrangement joins TRBV9 to TRBJ2-1; D is unclear. The CDR3 sequence: CASSVDVNEQFF. The CDR3 DNA reads TGTGCCAGCAGCGTAGATGTAAATGAGCAGTTCTTC. The full variable domain, its missing parts supplied by reference TRBV9 and TRBJ2-1, is DSGVTQTPKHLITATGQRVTLRCSPRSGDLSVYWYQQSLDQGLQFLIQYYNGEERAKGNILERFSAQQFPDLHSELNLSSLELGDSALYFCASSVDVNEQFFGPGTRLTVL.